Shown below are 7 T cell receptor beta chains from a single sample sequenced in a study of identical twins (dated by TCRdb to 2016 to 2017). Preparation of the library involved 5' RACE. Sequencing relied on an Illumina HiSeq 2000. Using fastp trimming at Q25 and MiXCR clonotype assembly, TCRdb reanalyzed the public sequencing data and kept in-frame beta chains. Every distinct CDR3 protein forms one entry, paired with its most common genes and DNA. The sample table contains 1.5 million to 2 million distinct CDR3 sequences; only one count was recorded for about 30% of them. The ten biggest clones cover 0.27% of the sample. The specimen was cord blood. The receptor source for this set is a newborn girl in good health.

This clonotype was recorded a few times. The chain joins TRBV25-1 to TRBJ2-7; D perhaps matches TRBD2 (6 bases). Germline CDR1 is MGHDK and CDR2 is SYGVNS. V was trimmed by 3 bases and J by 3 bases, leaving 12 bases between them. The CDR3 has 14 residues. For the CDR3, the DNA is TGTGCCAGCAGTGATAGTTTGGGGGGCTACGAGCAGTACTTC. Translation: CASSDSLGGYEQYF.

This sequence joins TRBV27 and TRBJ1-5, with TRBD1 identical over 7 bases. CDR3 size: 17 residues. V shed 4 bases and J 5 bases; nucleotides not matched to a gene: 14. Germline V gene lookup returns CDR1 MNHEY and CDR2 SMNVEV (reference sequence). The CDR3 DNA follows: TGTGCCAGCAGTTCCAAACCCCGGACAGGAGGATATCAGCCCCAGCATTTT. Its protein is CASSSKPRTGGYQPQHF.

This chain uses TRBV3-1 with TRBJ2-1; 8 positions agree with TRBD2. J gave up 3 bases and V 4 bases, and 11 bases lay outside the gene matches. CDR3 length: 17 amino acids. The germline V gene encodes CDR1 LGHDT and CDR2 YNNKEL (reference sequence). The DNA of the CDR3 is TGTGCCAGCAGCCGGGTGGGGAGCGGGAGACGCTACAATGAGCAGTTCTTC. Encoded protein: CASSRVGSGRRYNEQFF.

This chain links TRBV20-1 with TRBJ1-3; D gene unclear. V was shortened by 7 bases and J by 4 bases, with 17 bases between the two germline ends. The germline V gene encodes CDR1 DFQATT and CDR2 SNEGSKA (reference sequence). The CDR3 sequence is 14 residues long. The CDR3 spells CSVSRGPEGNTIYF. Here the CDR3 DNA reads TGCAGTGTCAGCCGCGGTCCGGAAGGAAACACCATATATTTT.

The V gene is TRBV27, the J gene TRBJ1-1; no definite D call. CDR1 is MNHEY, CDR2 SMNVEV, per germline (reference sequence). V shed 2 bases and J shed 6 bases, with 19 bases lying between them. This CDR3 has 16 amino acids. The CDR3 nucleotides are TGTGCCAGCAGTTTAAGGGTACCCGAAAGTAGCCCTGAAGCTTTCTTT. It encodes CASSLRVPESSPEAFF.

The chain has TRBV7-9 and TRBJ2-1; D is unclear. Germline V gives CDR1 SEHNR, CDR2 FQNEAQ (reference sequence). Trimming stripped 1 base from V and 2 bases from J, with 6 bases between. CDR3 length: 14 amino acids. CDR3 protein: CASSLVVPYNEQFF. In nucleotides, the CDR3 is TGTGCCAGCAGCTTAGTCGTTCCCTACAATGAGCAGTTCTTC.

The genes are TRBV4-1 and TRBJ2-1; 7 bases align to TRBD2. TRBJ2-7 matches the DNA end more closely, so the J call is doubtful. The V gene's germline CDR1 is MGHRA and CDR2 YSYEKL. The CDR3 covers 16 residues. The CDR3, as DNA: TGCGCCAGCAGCCAAGGGCGGGGGAGCTCCTACAATGAGCAGTACTTC. As protein: CASSQGRGSSYNEQYF.